These 26 T cell receptor beta chains originate from one sample sequenced in a study of blood T cell repertoires in COVID-19 (dated by TCRdb to about 2020). The library was generated by the immunoSEQ multiplex PCR assay. This is the immuneACCESS table as TCRdb keeps it, with only in-frame sequences that have V and J called. A part of the clones is gone; compared with another copy, unresolved V genes explain less than half, and the rest is unexplained. Recorded for this sample are about 120,000 clones; around 76% of them occurred a single time. The ten top clones hold roughly 5.5% of the sample. The sequencing input was peripheral blood. These receptors were obtained from a man aged 60 to 75 with acute or convalescent COVID-19.

This chain joins TRBV4-1 and TRBJ2-7; 9 bases are a match to TRBD1. Germline CDR1 reads MGHRA; CDR2 reads YSYEKL. This CDR3 has 17 residues. V lost 3 bases, J lost 1 base, and 10 bases stayed unmatched. The CDR3 loop reads CASSQSGQGVGSYEQYF. The CDR3 DNA sequence: TGCGCCAGCAGCCAGTCGGGACAGGGTGTGGGTTCCTACGAGCAGTACTTC.

The rearrangement joins TRBV11-2 to TRBJ2-5; D possibly corresponds to TRBD2 (6 bases). Germline CDR1 SGHAT, CDR2 FQNNGV. Trimming cost V 2 bases and J 2 bases, with 15 bases left between them. The CDR3 is 16 residues long. The CDR3 nucleotides read TGTGCCAGCAGCTTAAATCAAGTTCGGGGGCAAGAGACCCAGTACTTC. Translating gives CASSLNQVRGQETQYF.

In its sample, this clone was seen once. The V gene is TRBV10-1, the J gene TRBJ2-1; 11 bases map to TRBD2. The CDR3 contains 16 residues. The germline gives CDR1 WNHNN, CDR2 SYGVQD (reference sequence). V dropped 3 bases and J dropped 2; count of bases not matched to a gene: 3. The CDR3 DNA sequence: TGCGCCAGCAGTGATGTGGGACTAGCGGCCTACAATGAGCAGTTCTTC. Its translation: CASSDVGLAAYNEQFF.

The J gene is TRBJ2-5, the V gene TRBV24-1, with TRBD2 matching 7 bases. Germline CDR1 is KGHDR and CDR2 is SFDVKD. Losses at the gene ends were 4 bases for V and 4 bases for J; bases not matched to a gene: 11. CDR3 length: 16 residues. This CDR3 reads CATSEPGGQNGETQYF. Here the CDR3 DNA reads TGTGCCACCAGTGAGCCGGGAGGCCAAAATGGAGAGACCCAGTACTTC.

This clone was seen at least ten times. The rearrangement links TRBV10-1 to TRBJ2-7; tentatively, D is TRBD1 (6 bases). Trimming removed 5 bases from V and 2 bases from J, with 13 bases in between. The CDR3 length is 14 residues. The germline CDR1 and CDR2 sequences are WNHNN and SYGVQD (reference sequence). As DNA, the CDR3 is TGCGCCAGCAGTTCGGACAGCATTCCCTACGAGCAGTACTTC. It specifies CASSSDSIPYEQYF.

This clone has more than one count but fewer than ten. The rearrangement uses TRBV5-1 and TRBJ2-2; D possibly corresponds to TRBD1 (6 bases). The CDR3 extends over 14 amino acids. The V end was cut by 8 bases, the J end by 0 bases, with 11 bases between. CDR1 is SGHRS and CDR2 is YFSETQ in the germline V gene. CDR3 residues: CASVGHSNTGELFF. The CDR3 DNA reads TGCGCCAGTGTGGGACACTCGAACACCGGGGAGCTGTTTTTT.

The chain has TRBV14 and TRBJ1-2; D may be TRBD1 (5 bases). CDR1 SGHDN and CDR2 FVKESK come from the germline V gene. Trimming took 1 base from V and 0 from J, leaving 9 bases between them. This CDR3 contains 15 residues. CDR3 residues: CASSQASTANYGYTF. The CDR3 DNA sequence: TGTGCCAGCAGCCAAGCGTCGACAGCTAACTATGGCTACACCTTC.

The rearrangement links TRBV12-3 or TRBV12-4 to TRBJ1-2; 7 bases map to TRBD1. CDR3 length: 13 residues. V lost 4 bases, J lost 5 bases, and 4 bases stayed unmatched. The CDR3 DNA is TGTGCCAGCAGTTCCGGGACAGCATATGGCTACACCTTC. Protein product: CASSSGTAYGYTF.

This clone was observed a few times. This chain joins TRBV9 and TRBJ1-2; 7 nucleotides match TRBD1. Germline loops: CDR1 SGDLS, CDR2 YYNGEE. The trim removed 3 bases at V and 8 bases at J, leaving 13 bases unmatched. The CDR3 totals 15 residues. The CDR3 sequence: CASSGRTYRGEGYTF. CDR3 nucleotide sequence: TGTGCCAGCAGCGGAAGAACCTACAGGGGTGAGGGCTACACCTTC. Combining the CDR3 with reference TRBV9 and TRBJ1-2 gives the whole variable domain DSGVTQTPKHLITATGQRVTLRCSPRSGDLSVYWYQQSLDQGLQFLIQYYNGEERAKGNILERFSAQQFPDLHSELNLSSLELGDSALYFCASSGRTYRGEGYTFGSGTRLTVV.

This chain connects TRBV5-1 to TRBJ2-3, with TRBD2 matching over 9 bases. Losses at the gene ends were 0 bases for V and 4 bases for J; bases not matched to a gene: 6. This CDR3 spans 16 amino acids. Germline V gene data show CDR1 as SGHRS and CDR2 as YFSETQ. CDR3 amino acids: CASSLASSGKPDTQYF. DNA of the CDR3: TGCGCCAGCAGCTTGGCGTCTAGCGGGAAACCAGATACGCAGTATTTT.

This clone was counted between two and nine times. The CDR3 bases are TGTGCCACCAAGGGGACAGGGCCTACTAACTATGGCTACACCTTC. This gives the protein CATKGTGPTNYGYTF. The V gene is TRBV6-6, the J gene TRBJ1-2; 9 bases are shared with TRBD1. CDR3 length equals 15 residues. V trimming: 10 bases; J trimming: 0 bases; junction bases outside the gene matches: 9. CDR1 and CDR2 (germline): MNHNY, SVGAGI (reference sequence).

J is TRBJ1-4 and V is TRBV10-2; 8 bases map to TRBD1. Germline values: CDR1 WSHSY, CDR2 SAAADI. Unmatched junction bases numbered 13, after V lost 3 bases and J lost 7 bases. This CDR3 contains 17 residues. The CDR3 bases are TGCGCCAGCAGTGAAATGGGGCAGGGGGCGATTGGTGAAAAACTGTTTTTT. Translated, it gives CASSEMGQGAIGEKLFF.

The chain carries TRBV30 and TRBJ1-2; TRBD1 agrees at 8 bases. The CDR3 consists of 15 residues. Germline CDR1 is GTSNPN and CDR2 is SVGIG (reference sequence). Germline trimming cut 3 bases from V and 8 bases from J; bases unmatched to any gene: 14. The CDR3, as DNA: TGTGCCTGGAGGGAATGGGACAGGCCCCTGGGGGGCTACACCTTC. Its protein product is CAWREWDRPLGGYTF.

CDR3 sequence: CASSYGQDNVLTF. The CDR3 region has the DNA TGCGCCAGCAGTTATGGACAGGACAACGTCCTGACTTTC. The chain recombines TRBV5-1 with TRBJ2-6, with 7 bases lining up with TRBD1. The ends lost 5 bases at V and 9 bases at J; junction bases unmatched: 5. The CDR3 runs 13 residues. Germline assignment: CDR1 SGHRS and CDR2 YFSETQ.

Only a few counts were recorded for this clone. The J gene is TRBJ1-4, the V gene TRBV5-1; no firm D call. Trimming cost V 6 bases and J 8 bases, with 17 bases left between them. The length of the CDR3 is 14 residues. Germline-derived CDR1 and CDR2 are SGHRS and YFSETQ. CDR3 sequence: CASNLGAEGEKLFF. The CDR3 DNA reads as TGCGCCAGCAACCTGGGAGCTGAAGGGGAAAAACTGTTTTTT.

This chain joins TRBV6-5 and TRBJ2-7, with unresolved D. The germline V and J ends were trimmed by 6 bases and 0 bases, with 6 bases remaining between them. This CDR3 is 12 amino acids long. CDR1 MNHEY and CDR2 SVGAGI come from the germline V gene. This CDR3 is CASRSNSYEQYF. CDR3 DNA sequence: TGTGCCAGCAGATCCAACTCCTACGAGCAGTACTTC.

The chain carries TRBV11-2 and TRBJ2-7, with D possibly being TRBD1 (6 bases). There are 14 residues in the CDR3. The V and J ends lost 2 bases and 7 bases respectively, with 15 bases between them. Germline-derived CDR1 and CDR2 are SGHAT and FQNNGV. In DNA, the CDR3 is TGTGCCAGCAGCTTACAGGGGACACTTCGGGAGCAGTACTTC. This sequence encodes CASSLQGTLREQYF. Supplemented by reference TRBV11-2 and TRBJ2-7, the full variable domain reads EAGVAQSPRYKIIEKRQSVAFWCNPISGHATLYWYQQILGQGPKLLIQFQNNGVVDDSQLPKDRFSAERLKGVDSTLKIQPAKLEDSAVYLCASSLQGTLREQYFGPGTRLTVT.

Here the CDR3 DNA reads TGTGCCAGCACCCTAAGTGGGGGGACCAATCAGCCCCAGCATTTT. Its translation: CASTLSGGTNQPQHF. The chain uses TRBV6-5 and TRBJ1-5, with a possible D match to TRBD1 (5 bases). The V and J ends lost 7 bases and 3 bases respectively, with 16 bases between them. Looked up from germline, CDR1 is MNHEY and CDR2 is SVGAGI. The CDR3 loop spans 15 amino acids.

The rearrangement joins TRBV19 to TRBJ2-5, with D maybe TRBD2 (6 bases). The length of the CDR3 is 13 residues. The germline V and J ends were trimmed by 6 bases and 2 bases, with 10 bases remaining between them. Germline loops: CDR1 LNHDA, CDR2 SQIVND (reference sequence). CDR3 DNA sequence: TGTGCCAGTAGGGATGGGGGGCAAGAGACCCAGTACTTC. Amino acids: CASRDGGQETQYF. Full variable domain (remainder filled in from reference TRBV19 and TRBJ2-5): DGGITQSPKYLFRKEGQNVTLSCEQNLNHDAMYWYRQDPGQGLRLIYYSQIVNDFQKGDIAEGYSVSREKKESFPLTVTSAQKNPTAFYLCASRDGGQETQYFGPGTRLLVL.

The chain links TRBV5-4 to TRBJ1-2; D is ambiguous. V lost 1 base to trimming and J lost 6 bases, with 13 bases between them. The CDR3 contains 14 residues. Germline CDR1 is SGHNT and CDR2 is YYREEE (reference sequence). The CDR3 loop is CASSLRSLRDGYTF. The CDR3 bases are TGTGCCAGCAGCTTGAGGAGCTTGAGGGATGGCTACACCTTC.

The CDR3 sequence: CASSHRTGTSGTFF. CDR3 nucleotides: TGTGCCAGCAGCCATAGAACCGGGACTAGCGGTACCTTCTTC. This chain connects TRBV3-1 (or the pseudogene TRBV3-2) to TRBJ2-1, with 11 bases lining up with TRBD2. The ends lost 3 bases at V and 16 bases at J; junction bases unmatched: 11. The CDR3 has 14 amino acids. Germline CDR1 and CDR2: LGHDT and YNNKEL (reference sequence).

This clone was recorded once. The chain links TRBV6-6 to TRBJ1-6; D is possibly TRBD1 (5 bases). V was shortened by 5 bases and J by 7 bases, with 27 bases between the two germline ends. The V gene's germline CDR1 is MNHNY and CDR2 SVGAGI (reference sequence). This CDR3 has 19 residues. The CDR3 reads CASSQPEGRVVRENSPLHF. CDR3 sequence (DNA): TGTGCCAGCAGTCAACCGGAGGGGCGAGTGGTTCGTGAGAATTCACCCCTCCACTTT.

The gene calls are TRBV11-1 and TRBJ1-1; D unclear. Trimming pared 2 bases from V and 8 bases from J, leaving 6 bases between. This CDR3 has 11 residues. Germline assignment: CDR1 SGHAT and CDR2 FQDESV (reference sequence). This CDR3 is CASSLKREAFF. The CDR3 nucleotides read TGTGCCAGCAGCTTAAAGCGGGAAGCTTTCTTT.

This clone came up a few times. The chain links TRBV27 to TRBJ2-1, with 12 bases aligning to TRBD2. Germline CDR1 and CDR2: MNHEY and SMNVEV (reference sequence). V shed 7 bases and J 8 bases; nucleotides not matched to a gene: 12. This CDR3 comprises 16 residues. CDR3 DNA: TGTGCCAGCAAATTATCCCTAGCGGGAGGGTGGGATGAGCAGTTCTTC. Residues: CASKLSLAGGWDEQFF.

The V and J genes are TRBV12-3 or TRBV12-4 and TRBJ1-2, with 7 bases identical to TRBD1. The V gene end was trimmed by 6 bases and the J gene end by 8 bases; junction bases not matched to a gene: 9. The CDR3 is 13 amino acids. This chain's CDR3 is CASSLEGAGGYTF. The CDR3 bases are TGTGCCAGCAGCTTGGAGGGGGCGGGCGGCTACACCTTC.

This clone was recorded only once. The chain employs TRBV9 and TRBJ2-3; D not resolved. The germline gives CDR1 SGDLS, CDR2 YYNGEE. The V end was cut by 2 bases, the J end by 0 bases, with 10 bases between. CDR3 size: 15 residues. The CDR3 bases are TGTGCCAGCAGCGTCGGTCCGACTAGCACAGATACGCAGTATTTT. It translates to CASSVGPTSTDTQYF.